The 17 T cell receptor beta chains reported below all come from one sample, sequenced in a study of blood T cell repertoires in COVID-19. Assay: immunoSEQ multiplex PCR; the TCRdb copy retains only in-frame clones and omits some. This sample yields tens of thousands of clones, of which 70% to 90% are seen a single time; around 1.2% belongs to the top ten. Material: peripheral blood. These receptor sequences come from an older woman with acute or convalescent COVID-19.

In its sample, this clone was seen once. The CDR3 DNA is TGTGCCAGCAGGCGCCCACCCAGGGAGGACGGCACTGAAGCTTTCTTT. This codes for CASRRPPREDGTEAFF. J is TRBJ1-1 and V is TRBV7-9; TRBD1 might be the D (5 bases). Between the trimmed V and J ends, which lost 6 bases and 4 bases, there was a span of 21 bases. There are 16 residues in the CDR3. CDR1 and CDR2 from the germline V gene are SEHNR and FQNEAQ (reference sequence). Drawing the rest from reference TRBV7-9 and TRBJ1-1, the complete variable domain is DTGVSQNPRHKITKRGQNVTFRCDPISEHNRLYWYRQTLGQGPEFLTYFQNEAQLEKSRLLSDRFSAERPKGSFSTLEIQRTEQGDSAMYLCASRRPPREDGTEAFFGQGTRLTVV.

Here the CDR3 DNA reads TGTGCCAGCAGTTACCCGCCAGAGTCAGGTCAGCTCTATGGCTACACCTTC. Protein product: CASSYPPESGQLYGYTF. This chain connects TRBV6-2 or TRBV6-3 to TRBJ1-2, with unresolved D. With 2 bases removed from V and 4 bases from J, the gap between germline ends came to 20 bases. The V gene's germline CDR1 is MNHEY and CDR2 SVGEGT. The CDR3 totals 17 residues.

In its sample, this clone was seen once. V is TRBV6-5 and J is TRBJ1-2; 7 bases agree with TRBD1. Germline V lookup: CDR1 MNHEY, CDR2 SVGAGI. V was pared by 6 bases and J by 1 base, with 8 bases of the junction left unmatched. This CDR3 is built from 15 residues. The CDR3 sequence is CASRKDRALNYGYTF. CDR3 DNA sequence: TGTGCCAGCAGGAAAGACAGGGCACTTAACTATGGCTACACCTTC.

The V gene is TRBV29-1, the J gene TRBJ2-3, with TRBD1 identical over 8 bases. Germline CDR1 SQVTM, CDR2 ANQGSEA. The CDR3 totals 14 residues. V gave up 3 bases and J gave up 4 bases; unmatched junction bases: 6. In DNA, the CDR3 is TGCAGCGTTGAGAGGGGACAGGAGCCAGATACGCAGTATTTT. Protein product: CSVERGQEPDTQYF.

The CDR3 nucleotides read TGCGCCAGCAGCCAAGATCCAGGGCGGAACTATGGCTACACCTTC. It codes for CASSQDPGRNYGYTF. The chain uses TRBV4-1 and TRBJ1-2; D might be TRBD1 (5 bases). V lost 0 bases and J lost 2, with 10 bases in between. CDR1 and CDR2 (germline): MGHRA, YSYEKL. CDR3 length equals 15 residues.

The V call is TRBV28, the J call TRBJ1-1; D may be TRBD1 (6 bases). V was cut by 4 bases and J by 5 bases, with 11 bases left in between. The length of the CDR3 is 13 residues. The germline gives CDR1 MDHEN, CDR2 SYDVKM. This CDR3 is CASSYYRETEAFF. The CDR3 region has the DNA TGTGCCAGCAGTTACTACAGGGAGACTGAAGCTTTCTTT.

This clone has just a few counts. This chain joins TRBV7-9 and TRBJ1-2; TRBD1 matches at 8 bases. CDR1 is SEHNR, CDR2 FQNEAQ, per germline (reference sequence). This CDR3 has 15 amino acids. Trimming at V came to 1 base and at J to 6 bases, leaving 7 bases not matched to a gene. The CDR3 region is CASSLVGQGAHGYTF. The CDR3 DNA reads TGTGCCAGCAGCTTAGTGGGTCAGGGGGCCCATGGCTACACCTTC.

V is TRBV5-6 and J is TRBJ1-6, with TRBD1 matching over 9 bases. Germline V gives CDR1 SGHDT, CDR2 YYEEEE. The J segment lost 9 bases and the V segment lost 0 bases, leaving 4 bases of the junction unmatched. This CDR3 has 15 residues. CDR3: CASSLVGTGFSPLHF. In DNA, the CDR3 is TGTGCCAGCAGCTTGGTAGGGACAGGGTTTTCACCCCTCCACTTT.

CDR3 residues: CASSRVQGMGYNSPLHF. The CDR3 DNA reads TGTGCCAGCTCACGTGTACAGGGGATGGGGTATAATTCACCCCTCCACTTT. V is TRBV18 and J is TRBJ1-6; 7 nucleotides align to TRBD1. The V and J ends lost 4 bases and 4 bases, in that order; junction bases with no gene match: 10. This CDR3 is 17 amino acids long. The germline gives CDR1 KGHSH, CDR2 LQKENI.

V usage is TRBV19 and J usage is TRBJ1-2; D remains unclear. The V end lost 5 bases, the J end lost 1 base, and 20 bases lay between the germline ends. Germline CDR1 and CDR2: LNHDA and SQIVND (reference sequence). The length of the CDR3 is 17 residues. CDR3 loop: CASSAGVARLFNYGYTF. DNA of the CDR3: TGTGCCAGTAGTGCCGGGGTTGCCAGACTTTTTAACTATGGCTACACCTTC. Using reference TRBV19 and TRBJ1-2 for the parts outside the CDR3, the full variable domain is DGGITQSPKYLFRKEGQNVTLSCEQNLNHDAMYWYRQDPGQGLRLIYYSQIVNDFQKGDIAEGYSVSREKKESFPLTVTSAQKNPTAFYLCASSAGVARLFNYGYTFGSGTRLTVV.

V usage is TRBV7-2 and J usage is TRBJ2-7; 8 bases agree with TRBD2. CDR1 is SGHTA, CDR2 FQGNSA, per germline. This CDR3 is 15 amino acids long. V gave up 0 bases and J gave up 2 bases; unmatched junction bases: 3. Here the CDR3 reads CASSLAAGAPYEQYV. CDR3 sequence (DNA): TGTGCCAGCAGCTTAGCAGCGGGGGCACCCTACGAGCAGTACGTC.

This rearrangement joins TRBV13 to TRBJ2-5, with 7 positions matching TRBD1. J was trimmed by 5 bases and V by 6 bases; bases with no gene match: 6. CDR1 and CDR2 from the germline V gene are PRHDT and FYEKMQ (reference sequence). CDR3 size: 13 residues. CDR3 DNA sequence: TGTGCCAGCAGTTCCACAGGGGTGGAGACCCAGTACTTC. The encoded protein is CASSSTGVETQYF.

The chain carries TRBV11-2 and TRBJ1-6; 7 bases line up with TRBD1. Looked up from germline, CDR1 is SGHAT and CDR2 is FQNNGV. This CDR3 spans 13 amino acids. V shed 5 bases, J shed 7 bases, and the junction held 2 bases outside the gene matches. CDR3 amino acids: CASSRDRNSPLHF. In nucleotides, the CDR3 is TGTGCCAGCAGCCGGGACAGAAATTCACCCCTCCACTTT.

The chain carries TRBV5-1 and TRBJ1-5, with D possibly TRBD1 on 5 matching bases. V was cut by 4 bases and J by 3 bases, with 14 bases left in between. This CDR3 has 15 residues. Germline loops: CDR1 SGHRS, CDR2 YFSETQ. In nucleotides, the CDR3 is TGCGCCAGCAGCCCGACAGCGGGCCCCAATCAGCCCCAGCATTTT. This translates into CASSPTAGPNQPQHF.

This chain uses TRBV27 with TRBJ2-7; perhaps TRBD2 as D (6 bases). Trimming removed 9 bases from V and 2 bases from J, with 11 bases in between. Germline assignment: CDR1 MNHEY and CDR2 SMNVEV (reference sequence). The length of the CDR3 is 12 residues. For the CDR3, the DNA is TGTGCCAGTCCCGGAGGGGCCTACGAGCAGTACGTC. Protein sequence: CASPGGAYEQYV.

The rearrangement links TRBV6-6 to TRBJ1-2; D remains unclear. V lost 0 bases, J lost 5 bases, and 13 bases lay in between. Germline values: CDR1 MNHNY, CDR2 SVGAGI (reference sequence). The CDR3 is made up of 15 amino acids. CDR3 in amino acids: CASSYSFTRRYGYTF. The DNA for the CDR3 is TGTGCCAGCAGTTACTCGTTTACCCGGAGGTATGGCTACACCTTC.

The chain combines TRBV7-2 with TRBJ1-6; 7 positions match TRBD1. The length of the CDR3 is 15 residues. Germline CDR1 and CDR2: SGHTA and FQGNSA. The trim removed 9 bases at V and 8 bases at J, leaving 13 bases unmatched. The CDR3 region is CASNLTGSKDSPLHF. As DNA, the CDR3 is TGTGCCAGTAATCTGACAGGGTCTAAGGATTCACCCCTCCACTTT. Drawing the rest from reference TRBV7-2 and TRBJ1-6, the complete variable domain is GAGVSQSPSNKVTEKGKDVELRCDPISGHTALYWYRQSLGQGLEFLIYFQGNSAPDKSGLPSDRFSAERTGGSVSTLTIQRTQQEDSAVYLCASNLTGSKDSPLHFGNGTRLTVT.